This is a list of T cell receptor beta chains from one sample in a study of spatial heterogeneity in lung cancer. TCRdb used MiXCR to reprocess the 5' RACE reads, holding one entry per CDR3 protein. The data show about 92,000 distinct CDR3 sequences, 9.5% to 15% seen once. The sample here was PBMCs, taken at surgery. These TCRs come from a male donor with early-stage non-small cell lung cancer. Each CDR3 is given with its conserved first and last residue. Each record gives: clone size, V gene, J gene, CDR3 length, D gene, CDR3 protein, CDR3 DNA. D genes are given only for firm matches. Expanded clones get a size class; other rows say once, few or many, or leave the size out.

>.|TRBV7-9|TRBJ1-2|15|.
CASSLIGAAYYGYTF
TGTGCCAGCAGCTTAATCGGGGCGGCGTACTATGGCTACACCTTC
>few|TRBV29-1|TRBJ2-7|13|TRBD2
CSVVRGGSYEQYF
TGCAGCGTTGTGCGGGGGGGCTCCTACGAGCAGTACTTC
>few|TRBV28|TRBJ2-2|13|.
CASRVRNTGELFF
TGTGCCAGCAGGGTTCGGAACACCGGGGAGCTGTTTTTT
>.|TRBV19|TRBJ2-1|15|TRBD1
CACPQGSGSYNEQFF
TGTGCCTGTCCACAGGGGTCGGGCTCCTACAATGAGCAGTTCTTC
>few|TRBV12-3/TRBV12-4|TRBJ2-5|15|.
CASSSPSAGRETQYF
TGTGCCAGCAGTTCCCCGTCGGCAGGGCGGGAGACCCAGTACTTC
>few|TRBV19|TRBJ2-2|14|TRBD2
CASRLAGAPGELFF
TGTGCCAGTAGGCTAGCGGGAGCTCCCGGGGAGCTGTTTTTT
>few|TRBV5-8|TRBJ1-5|13|.
CASSQDSGQPQHF
TGTGCCAGCAGCCAGGACTCGGGTCAGCCCCAGCATTTT
>few|TRBV3-1|TRBJ1-1|13|.
CASSQTKNTEAFF
TGTGCCAGCAGCCAAACGAAGAACACTGAAGCTTTCTTT
>.|TRBV10-3|TRBJ2-1|13|TRBD2
CAIGLAEGNEQFF
TGTGCCATCGGACTAGCGGAGGGGAATGAGCAGTTCTTC
>.|TRBV7-6|TRBJ2-2|15|TRBD2
CASSHLAGNTGELFF
TGTGCCAGCAGCCACCTAGCGGGGAATACCGGGGAGCTGTTTTTT
>many|TRBV20-1|TRBJ2-7|15|TRBD2
CSARQTGTSADEQYF
TGCAGTGCTAGACAAACCGGGACTAGCGCTGACGAGCAGTACTTC
>.|TRBV10-2|TRBJ1-5|15|.
CASSESREGGRPQHF
TGCGCCAGCAGTGAGTCCCGGGAAGGGGGGAGGCCCCAGCATTTT
>many|TRBV7-6|TRBJ2-3|16|TRBD1
CASSPYLQGWSDTQYF
TGTGCCAGCAGCCCTTACCTACAGGGGTGGTCAGATACGCAGTATTTT
>few|TRBV5-1|TRBJ2-1|16|TRBD2
CASRTSGRTGYNEQFF
TGCGCCAGCCGGACTAGCGGGAGGACGGGGTACAATGAGCAGTTCTTC
>many|TRBV28|TRBJ2-5|14|TRBD2
CASSRSSGQETQYF
TGTGCCAGCAGCCGATCTAGCGGACAAGAGACCCAGTACTTC
>few|TRBV10-3|TRBJ2-3|15|TRBD2
CAISFSGGATDTQYF
TGTGCCATCAGTTTTAGCGGGGGGGCGACAGATACGCAGTATTTT
>.|TRBV7-8|TRBJ2-3|15|TRBD1
CASSLGQGGADTQYF
TGTGCCAGCAGCTTAGGACAGGGGGGGGCAGATACGCAGTATTTT
>few|TRBV11-2|TRBJ2-3|13|.
CASRPVFTDTQYF
TGTGCCAGCAGACCGGTCTTCACAGATACGCAGTATTTT
>many|TRBV9|TRBJ2-5|14|TRBD2
CASSVEAGQETQYF
TGTGCCAGCAGCGTGGAAGCGGGGCAAGAGACCCAGTACTTC
>many|TRBV11-3|TRBJ2-1|17|TRBD2
CASSLYRGGLAENEQFF
TGTGCCAGCAGCTTATATAGGGGGGGACTAGCGGAAAATGAGCAGTTCTTC
>few|TRBV11-2|TRBJ2-1|17|TRBD2
CASSWFSRLAGGNEQFF
TGTGCCAGCAGCTGGTTTTCGAGACTAGCGGGGGGGAATGAGCAGTTCTTC
>.|TRBV12-3/TRBV12-4|TRBJ1-1|14|.
CASSPDRGGQEAFF
TGTGCCAGCAGCCCGGATAGGGGGGGTCAGGAAGCTTTCTTT
>.|TRBV3-1|TRBJ2-7|15|.
CASSQMAGVPMEQYF
TGTGCCAGCAGCCAAATGGCAGGGGTCCCGATGGAGCAGTACTTC
>.|TRBV20-1|TRBJ2-1|15|TRBD2
CSAKTGTSGYNEQFF
TGCAGTGCCAAAACCGGGACTAGCGGCTACAATGAGCAGTTCTTC
>.|TRBV6-2/TRBV6-3|TRBJ2-2|19|.
CASSYSIATQSENTGELFF
TGTGCCAGCAGTTACTCTATAGCCACCCAGAGCGAGAACACCGGGGAGCTGTTTTTT
>.|TRBV7-3|TRBJ1-1|16|.
CASSLPAGTGNTEAFF
TGTGCCAGCAGCCTACCTGCCGGGACGGGGAACACTGAAGCTTTCTTT
>many|TRBV6-2/TRBV6-3|TRBJ2-7|17|TRBD2
CASSYSTASGRAYEQYF
TGTGCCAGCAGTTACTCGACGGCTAGCGGGAGGGCCTACGAGCAGTACTTC
>.|TRBV9|TRBJ2-3|17|TRBD2
CASSVSPSGGAPDTQYF
TGTGCCAGCAGCGTATCCCCTAGCGGGGGGGCCCCAGATACGCAGTATTTT
>.|TRBV24-1|TRBJ2-3|16|TRBD2
CATSESSGGARDTQYF
TGTGCCACCAGTGAGTCTAGCGGGGGGGCCAGGGATACGCAGTATTTT
>.|TRBV4-3|TRBJ2-1|16|TRBD1
CASSQDQWTGPYEQFF
TGCGCCAGCAGCCAAGATCAGTGGACAGGGCCCTATGAGCAGTTCTTC
>.|TRBV29-1|TRBJ2-2|13|.
CSVDRLNTGELFF
TGCAGCGTTGATCGGCTAAACACCGGGGAGCTGTTTTTT
>few|TRBV18|TRBJ1-1|13|.
CASSPLMNTEAFF
TGTGCCAGCTCACCACTTATGAACACTGAAGCTTTCTTT
>many|TRBV6-5|TRBJ1-1|14|.
CASSELSRVTEAFF
TGTGCCAGCAGCGAACTGAGCAGGGTCACTGAAGCTTTCTTT
>few|TRBV10-3|TRBJ1-4|14|.
CAISPASRGEKLFF
TGTGCCATCAGCCCAGCGTCAAGGGGGGAAAAACTGTTTTTT
>few|TRBV6-5|TRBJ1-2|15|.
CASILKSPGNYGYTF
TGTGCCAGCATTTTAAAGAGTCCGGGGAACTATGGCTACACCTTC
>many|TRBV7-2|TRBJ1-4|18|.
CASSLDPPSAGVDEKLFF
TGTGCCAGCAGCTTAGATCCTCCCTCGGCAGGGGTAGATGAAAAACTGTTTTTT
>.|TRBV7-3|TRBJ2-3|16|TRBD2
CASSAGPSGVTDTQYF
TGTGCCAGCTCCGCAGGCCCTAGCGGGGTCACAGATACGCAGTATTTT
>.|TRBV7-9|TRBJ2-7|16|.
CASSLDTGLATYEQYF
TGTGCCAGCAGCTTAGATACCGGACTGGCCACCTACGAGCAGTACTTC
>.|TRBV7-9|TRBJ1-2|15|.
CASSLTGIPNYGYTF
TGTGCCAGCAGCCTTACAGGGATCCCGAACTATGGCTACACCTTC
>.|TRBV12-3/TRBV12-4|TRBJ1-2|12|TRBD1
CASRDRNYGYTF
TGTGCCAGCCGGGACAGGAACTATGGCTACACCTTC
>.|TRBV24-1|TRBJ2-2|15|.
CATRPGQTNTGELFF
TGTGCCACCAGGCCAGGGCAGACGAACACCGGGGAGCTGTTTTTT
>few|TRBV9|TRBJ2-5|16|.
CASSPRGWGLAETQYF
TGTGCCAGCAGCCCCAGAGGGTGGGGCCTTGCAGAGACCCAGTACTTC
>many|TRBV3-1|TRBJ2-5|15|TRBD2
CASSQDGRAGETQYF
TGTGCCAGCAGCCAAGACGGGAGGGCCGGAGAGACCCAGTACTTC
>.|TRBV7-2|TRBJ2-1|15|TRBD2
CASSLGGSGSVEQFF
TGTGCCAGCAGCTTAGGTGGTAGCGGGAGCGTTGAGCAGTTCTTC
>many|TRBV7-8|TRBJ2-1|15|TRBD2
CASSPSGGPYNEQFF
TGTGCCAGCAGCCCTAGCGGGGGACCCTACAATGAGCAGTTCTTC
>many|TRBV10-3|TRBJ2-1|14|.
CAISESRPVNEQFF
TGTGCCATCAGTGAGTCGAGGCCGGTTAATGAGCAGTTCTTC
>few|TRBV2|TRBJ1-1|15|.
CASNKGQGLATEAFF
TGTGCCAGCAACAAGGGGCAGGGATTGGCCACTGAAGCTTTCTTT
>.|TRBV28|TRBJ1-2|14|.
CASSKRQSNYGYTF
TGTGCCAGCAGTAAAAGACAGTCTAACTATGGCTACACCTTC
>.|TRBV5-1|TRBJ1-2|16|.
CASSLGQYQDSYGYTF
TGCGCCAGCAGCTTGGGGCAATACCAGGATTCGTATGGCTACACCTTC
>.|TRBV12-3/TRBV12-4|TRBJ2-5|14|.
CASSFRQNQETQYF
TGTGCCAGCAGTTTTAGACAGAATCAAGAGACCCAGTACTTC
>many|TRBV4-3|TRBJ1-2|16|TRBD1
CASSQGTGGANYGYTF
TGCGCCAGCAGCCAGGGGACAGGCGGAGCTAACTATGGCTACACCTTC
>few|TRBV3-1|TRBJ2-3|19|TRBD2
CASSQAGLAGAGHTDTQYF
TGTGCCAGCAGCCAAGCGGGACTAGCGGGAGCGGGGCACACAGATACGCAGTATTTT
>.|TRBV20-1|TRBJ2-3|13|.
CSARGPSTDTQYF
TGCAGTGCTAGGGGGCCAAGCACAGATACGCAGTATTTT
>.|TRBV20-1|TRBJ2-3|16|TRBD2
CSASPRSGLVGDTQYF
TGCAGTGCTAGTCCCCGTAGCGGGCTAGTGGGTGATACGCAGTATTTT
>many|TRBV10-3|TRBJ1-1|14|TRBD1
CAISAQGGGNPAFF
TGTGCCATCAGTGCCCAGGGGGGCGGTAATCCGGCTTTCTTT
>.|TRBV20-1|TRBJ1-1|13|TRBD1
CSARRQGMTEAFF
TGCAGTGCTCGCCGACAGGGGATGACTGAAGCTTTCTTT
>.|TRBV4-3|TRBJ1-6|15|.
CASSQDGTRESPLHF
TGCGCCAGCAGCCAAGATGGGACAAGGGAATCACCCCTCCACTTT